Presented here are 7 T cell receptor beta chains from one specimen sequenced in a study of liver allograft versus peripheral blood T cells. Study context: Intrahepatic T cell receptor repertoires from transplanted livers were compared against repertoires in recipients' peripheral blood.

TCRdb reprocessed the reads with MiXCR, giving one entry per CDR3 protein. The table shows 15,000 or so distinct CDR3 sequences, with under 30% occurring only once. The receptor source for this set is a human patient who had a liver transplant. Some T cells may trace back to the graft donor.

The chain employs TRBV27 and TRBJ2-1, with TRBD1 identical over 10 bases. The germline V gene encodes CDR1 MNHEY and CDR2 SMNVEV (reference sequence). The J segment lost 9 bases and the V segment lost 0 bases, leaving 8 bases of the junction unmatched. This CDR3 contains 16 residues. CDR3 nucleotides: TGTGCCAGCAGTTTATCAGGGACAGGGGCCTACTTTGAGCAGTTCTTC. Translating it yields CASSLSGTGAYFEQFF.

Concerning this clonotype itself: One junction end disagrees with the germline gene, perhaps due to a read error. V usage is TRBV11-2 and J usage is TRBJ2-1; D uncertain. The CDR3 is made up of 17 amino acids. Germline V lookup: CDR1 SGHAT, CDR2 FQNNGV. The CDR3 nucleotides read TGTGCCAGCAGCTACCCGTCCCTATCGAGCTCCTACAATGAGCAGTTATTC. Translation gives CASSYPSLSSSYNEQLF.

The chain carries TRBV19 and TRBJ1-6; D gene uncertain. The CDR3 spans 12 residues. Germline V gene sequence: CDR1 LNHDA, CDR2 SQIVND (reference sequence). The germline V and J ends were trimmed by 4 bases and 7 bases, with 5 bases remaining between them. CDR3 coding DNA: TGTGCCAGTAGTACCCAGAATTCACCCCTCCACTTT. Protein product: CASSTQNSPLHF. Filled out from reference TRBV19 and TRBJ1-6, the complete variable domain reads DGGITQSPKYLFRKEGQNVTLSCEQNLNHDAMYWYRQDPGQGLRLIYYSQIVNDFQKGDIAEGYSVSREKKESFPLTVTSAQKNPTAFYLCASSTQNSPLHFGNGTRLTVT.

This sequence joins TRBV28 and TRBJ2-3; TRBD2 matches 8 bases. The CDR3 is 14 amino acids. J gave up 3 bases and V 10 bases, and 9 bases lay outside the gene matches. CDR1 is MDHEN and CDR2 is SYDVKM in the germline V gene. CDR3 DNA sequence: TGTGCCACCGAGTTAGCGGGATCGACAGATACGCAGTATTTT. Translated: CATELAGSTDTQYF.

By sample fraction, this clonotype is medium-sized (0.01 to 0.1%). The chain links TRBV24-1 to TRBJ2-7; 10 positions match TRBD1. The germline CDR1 and CDR2 sequences are KGHDR and SFDVKD. The CDR3 extends over 13 amino acids. V gave up 9 bases and J gave up 5 bases; unmatched junction bases: 6. Here the CDR3 DNA reads TGTGCCACCGCGGGACAGGGGACTAACGAGCAGTACTTC. Its translation is CATAGQGTNEQYF.

J is TRBJ1-5 and V is TRBV12-5; D remains ambiguous. This CDR3 has 17 residues. V lost 0 bases, J lost 0 bases, and 12 bases lay in between. The germline V gene encodes CDR1 LGHNT and CDR2 FRNRAP. Here the CDR3 DNA reads TGTGCTAGTGGTTTGGTACTTCCGGAAGATAGCAATCAGCCCCAGCATTTT. Protein sequence: CASGLVLPEDSNQPQHF. Combining the CDR3 with reference TRBV12-5 and TRBJ1-5 gives the whole variable domain DARVTQTPRHKVTEMGQEVTMRCQPILGHNTVFWYRQTMMQGLELLAYFRNRAPLDDSGMPKDRFSAEMPDATLATLKIQPSEPRDSAVYFCASGLVLPEDSNQPQHFGDGTRLSIL.

This clonotype has only one observation. The chain uses TRBV7-2 and TRBJ2-3; D call uncertain. V was cut by 5 bases and J by 2 bases, with 14 bases left in between. CDR3 length: 15 residues. Germline V gives CDR1 SGHTA, CDR2 FQGNSA. This CDR3 reads CASSLRRRPTDTQYF. The CDR3 region has the DNA TGTGCCAGCAGCCTTCGACGCCGGCCCACAGATACGCAGTATTTT.